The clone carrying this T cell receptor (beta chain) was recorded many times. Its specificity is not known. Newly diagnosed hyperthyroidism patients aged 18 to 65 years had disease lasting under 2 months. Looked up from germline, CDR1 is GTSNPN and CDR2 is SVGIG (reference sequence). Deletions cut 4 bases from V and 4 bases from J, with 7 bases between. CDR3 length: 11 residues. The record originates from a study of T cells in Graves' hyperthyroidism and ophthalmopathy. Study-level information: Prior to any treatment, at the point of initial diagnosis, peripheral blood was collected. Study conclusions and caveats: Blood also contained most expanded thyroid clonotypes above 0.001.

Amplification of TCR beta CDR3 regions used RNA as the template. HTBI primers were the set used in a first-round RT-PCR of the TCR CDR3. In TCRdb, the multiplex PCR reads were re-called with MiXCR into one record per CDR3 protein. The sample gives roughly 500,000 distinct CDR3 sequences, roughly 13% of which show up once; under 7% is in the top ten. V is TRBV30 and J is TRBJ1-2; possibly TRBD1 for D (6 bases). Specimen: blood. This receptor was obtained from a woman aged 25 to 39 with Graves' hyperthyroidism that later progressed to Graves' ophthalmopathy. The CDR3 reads CAWTGAYGYTF. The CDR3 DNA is TGTGCCTGGACAGGGGCCTATGGCTACACCTTC.